This TCR beta chain came from a study of blood T cell repertoires in COVID-19. Study at large: Collection of acute and convalescent COVID-19 samples took place in the United States, Italy and Spain. T cells, B-cell-depleted T cells, or PBMCs supplied cDNA or gDNA.

In the study's own analysis: The authors estimated nucleated cell counts from reference gene primer amplification. Assay: immunoSEQ multiplex PCR; the TCRdb copy retains only in-frame clones and omits some. The V and J calls and the clone size are those of that table, but D and trimming were determined from the DNA. This sample has about 100,000 clones, with roughly 84% found just once. CDR1 and CDR2 (germline): MNHEY, SVGAGI. This CDR3 region has 16 residues. Between the trimmed V and J ends, which lost 2 bases and 1 base, there was a span of 14 bases. Sequenced material: peripheral blood. This TCR derives from a man aged 65 to 85 with active or convalescent COVID-19. The V call is TRBV6-5, the J call TRBJ1-1; D is possibly TRBD1 (5 bases). The CDR3: CASSYGGGGRNTEAFF. The CDR3 region has the DNA TGTGCCAGCAGTTACGGGGGGGGTGGACGGAACACTGAAGCTTTCTTT.